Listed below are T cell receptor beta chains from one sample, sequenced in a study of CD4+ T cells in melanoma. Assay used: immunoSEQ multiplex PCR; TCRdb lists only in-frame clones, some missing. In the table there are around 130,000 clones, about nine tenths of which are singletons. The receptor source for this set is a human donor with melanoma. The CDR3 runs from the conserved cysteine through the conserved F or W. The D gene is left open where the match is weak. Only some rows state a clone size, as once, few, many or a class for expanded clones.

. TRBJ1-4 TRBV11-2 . TGTGCCAGCAGCGGGATTTTTAATGAAAAACTGTTTTTT CASSGIFNEKLFF
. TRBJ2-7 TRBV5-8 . TGTGCCAGCAGCCCTCAGGGGTTATACGAGCAGTACTTC CASSPQGLYEQYF
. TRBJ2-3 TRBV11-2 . TGTGCCAGCAGCCCTCGGGACTTCACAGATACGCAGTATTTT CASSPRDFTDTQYF
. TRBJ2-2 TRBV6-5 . TGTGCCAGCGCGGGGACCGGGGAGCTGTTTTTT CASAGTGELFF
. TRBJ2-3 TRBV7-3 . TGTGCCAGCAGCTTATCTCCAGCGGATACGCAGTATTTT CASSLSPADTQYF
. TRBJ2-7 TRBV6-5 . TGTGCCAGCAGTTACTCGGGCAGGATTGAGCAGTACTTC CASSYSGRIEQYF
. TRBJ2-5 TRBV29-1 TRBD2 TGCAGCGCCCCGGGACTAGCGGGGGTAGAGACCCAGTACTTC CSAPGLAGVETQYF
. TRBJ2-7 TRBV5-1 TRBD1 TGCGCCAGCAGCTTGGCTACTTACCGGGACAGGGACTACGAGCAGTACTTC CASSLATYRDRDYEQYF
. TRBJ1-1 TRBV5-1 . TGCGCCAGCAGCTTGGCGACGGGCGCCGGGGGAAGTGAAGCTTTCTTT CASSLATGAGGSEAFF
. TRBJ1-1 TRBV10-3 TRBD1 TGTGCCATCAGTGAGGGGACAGTGAACACTGAAGCTTTCTTT CAISEGTVNTEAFF
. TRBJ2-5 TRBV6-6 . TGTGCCAGCAGTTACTCTAGAGGGAAACAAGAGACCCAGTACTTC CASSYSRGKQETQYF
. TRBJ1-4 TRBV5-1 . TGCGCCAGCAATAGCGGGACACTAGGTGAAAAACTGTTTTTT CASNSGTLGEKLFF
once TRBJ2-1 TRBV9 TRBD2 TGTGCCAGCAGCGTAGCTTTGCCGCGGGGGGGCCAGTACAATGAGCAGTTCTTC CASSVALPRGGQYNEQFF
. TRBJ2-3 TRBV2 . TGTGCCAGCAAGGCAGGACGCACAGATACGCAGTATTTT CASKAGRTDTQYF
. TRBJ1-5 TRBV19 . TGTGCCAGTAGTCAAGCGGGGCGGGGGAGGAATCAGCCCCAGCATTTT CASSQAGRGRNQPQHF
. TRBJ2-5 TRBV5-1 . TGCGCCAGCAGCCTCAACGTTGGGGAAGAGACCCAGTACTTC CASSLNVGEETQYF